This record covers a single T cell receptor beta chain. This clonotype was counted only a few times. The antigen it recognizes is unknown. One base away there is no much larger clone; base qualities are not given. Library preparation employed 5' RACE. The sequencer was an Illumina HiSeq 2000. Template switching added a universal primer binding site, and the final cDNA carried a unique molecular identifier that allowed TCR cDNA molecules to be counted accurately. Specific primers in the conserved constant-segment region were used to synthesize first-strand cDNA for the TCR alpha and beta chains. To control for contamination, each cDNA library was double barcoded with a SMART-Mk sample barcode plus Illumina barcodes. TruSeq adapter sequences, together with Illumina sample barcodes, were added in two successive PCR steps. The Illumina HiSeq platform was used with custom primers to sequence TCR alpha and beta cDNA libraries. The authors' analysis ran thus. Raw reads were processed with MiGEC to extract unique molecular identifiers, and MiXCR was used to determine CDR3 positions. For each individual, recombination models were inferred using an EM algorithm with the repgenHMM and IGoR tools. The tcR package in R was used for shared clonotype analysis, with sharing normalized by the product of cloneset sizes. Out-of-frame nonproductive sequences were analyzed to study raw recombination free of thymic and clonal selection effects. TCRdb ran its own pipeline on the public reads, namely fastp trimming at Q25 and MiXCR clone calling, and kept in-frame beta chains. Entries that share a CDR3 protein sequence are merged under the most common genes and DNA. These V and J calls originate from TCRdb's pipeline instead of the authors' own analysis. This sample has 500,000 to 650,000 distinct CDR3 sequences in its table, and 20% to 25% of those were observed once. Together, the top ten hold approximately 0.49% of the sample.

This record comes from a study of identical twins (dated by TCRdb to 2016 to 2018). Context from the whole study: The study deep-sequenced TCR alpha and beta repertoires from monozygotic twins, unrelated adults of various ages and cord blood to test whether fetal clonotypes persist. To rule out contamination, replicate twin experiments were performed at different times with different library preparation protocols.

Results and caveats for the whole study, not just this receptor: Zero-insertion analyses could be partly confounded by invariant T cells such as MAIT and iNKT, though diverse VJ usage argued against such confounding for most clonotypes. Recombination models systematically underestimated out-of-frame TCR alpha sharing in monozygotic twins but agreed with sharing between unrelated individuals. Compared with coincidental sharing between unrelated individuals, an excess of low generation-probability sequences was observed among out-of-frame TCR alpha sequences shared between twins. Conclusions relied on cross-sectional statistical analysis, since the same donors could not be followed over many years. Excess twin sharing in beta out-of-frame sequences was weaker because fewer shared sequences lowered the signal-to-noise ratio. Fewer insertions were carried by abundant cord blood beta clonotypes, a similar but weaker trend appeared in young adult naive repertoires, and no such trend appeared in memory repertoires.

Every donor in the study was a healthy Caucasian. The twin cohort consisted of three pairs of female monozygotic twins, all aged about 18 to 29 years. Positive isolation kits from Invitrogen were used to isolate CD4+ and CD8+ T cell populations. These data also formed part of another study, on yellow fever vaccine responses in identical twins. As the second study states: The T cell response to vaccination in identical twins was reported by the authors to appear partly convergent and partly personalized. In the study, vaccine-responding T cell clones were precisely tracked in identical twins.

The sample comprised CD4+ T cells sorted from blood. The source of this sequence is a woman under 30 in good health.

The CDR3: CATSDFSGSYNEQFF. In nucleotide form, the sequence is TGTGCCACCAGTGATTTTTCGGGTTCCTACAATGAGCAGTTCTTC. This sequence uses TRBV24-1 and TRBJ2-1, with the D gene not clear enough to name. The CDR3 numbers 15 residues from cysteine through phenylalanine. Only the CDR3 part of the read is kept: 45 bases, read in frame from the first base. Sequences KGHDR (CDR1) and SFDVKD (CDR2) are obtained from the germline V gene. V is reduced by 1 base and J by 1 base, leaving a spacing of 7 bases between them.